By sample share, the clone carrying this TCR beta chain is large. The sample originates from a study of neurological immune-mediated disorders. Time point of the sample: technical triplicate 1. Unsorted libraries used 2 million PBMCs kept at -80 degrees C. TCRdb used MiXCR to reprocess the 5' RACE reads, holding one entry per CDR3 protein. The data contain fewer than 45,000 distinct CDR3 sequences, around 10% of them singletons. The V and J ends lost 0 bases and 4 bases respectively, with 13 bases between them. Germline V gives CDR1 SGHRS, CDR2 YFSETQ. This CDR3 has 15 amino acids. The sequencing sample was made of PBMCs. The sequence derives from a man aged 55 to 70 with HTLV-1-associated myelopathy (HAM/TSP). The J gene is TRBJ1-1, the V gene TRBV5-1; D possibly corresponds to TRBD1 (5 bases). The CDR3 DNA is TGCGCCAGCAGCTTGGAATCAGGGATCGGCACTGAAGCTTTCTTT. Its translation: CASSLESGIGTEAFF. Full variable domain (rest looked up from reference TRBV5-1 and TRBJ1-1): KAGVTQTPRYLIKTRGQQVTLSCSPISGHRSVSWYQQTPGQGLQFLFEYFSETQRNKGNFPGRFSGRQFSNSRSEMNVSTLELGDSALYLCASSLESGIGTEAFFGQGTRLTVV.